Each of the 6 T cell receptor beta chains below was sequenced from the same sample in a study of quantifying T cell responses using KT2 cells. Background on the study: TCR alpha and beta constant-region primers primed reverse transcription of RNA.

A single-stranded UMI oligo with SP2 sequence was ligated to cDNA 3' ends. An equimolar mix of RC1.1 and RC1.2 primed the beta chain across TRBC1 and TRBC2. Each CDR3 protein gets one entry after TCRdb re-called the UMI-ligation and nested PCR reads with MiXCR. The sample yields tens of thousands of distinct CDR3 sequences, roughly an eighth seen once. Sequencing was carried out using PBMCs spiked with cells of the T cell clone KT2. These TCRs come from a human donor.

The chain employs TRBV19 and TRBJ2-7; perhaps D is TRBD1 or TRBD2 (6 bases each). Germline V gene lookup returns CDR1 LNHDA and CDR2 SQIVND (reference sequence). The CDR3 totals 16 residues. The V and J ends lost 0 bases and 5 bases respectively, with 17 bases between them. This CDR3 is CASSIDRQEGLHEQYF. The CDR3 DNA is TGTGCCAGTAGTATAGATCGACAGGAGGGCCTCCACGAGCAGTACTTC.

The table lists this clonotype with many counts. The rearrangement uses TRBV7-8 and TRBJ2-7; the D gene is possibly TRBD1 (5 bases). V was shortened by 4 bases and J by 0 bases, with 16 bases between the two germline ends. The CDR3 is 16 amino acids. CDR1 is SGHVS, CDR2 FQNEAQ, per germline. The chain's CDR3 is CASSSDRPLSSYEQYF. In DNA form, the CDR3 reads TGTGCCAGCAGCTCAGACAGACCATTAAGCTCCTACGAGCAGTACTTC.

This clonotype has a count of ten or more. CDR3 protein: CASSYSGGQVDEQFF. CDR3 sequence (DNA): TGTGCCAGCAGTTACTCAGGGGGACAGGTTGATGAGCAGTTCTTC. The chain recombines TRBV6-5 with TRBJ2-1; 8 bases map to TRBD1. J lost 8 bases, V lost 0 bases, and 6 bases had no gene match. The CDR3 consists of 15 residues. Germline CDR1 MNHEY, CDR2 SVGAGI.

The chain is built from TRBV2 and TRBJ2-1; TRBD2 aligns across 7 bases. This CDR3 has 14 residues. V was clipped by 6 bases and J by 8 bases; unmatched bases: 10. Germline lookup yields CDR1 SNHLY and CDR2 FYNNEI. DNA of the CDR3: TGTGCCAGCAGGAGAGAGCGGGGACTTGATGAGCAGTTCTTC. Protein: CASRRERGLDEQFF. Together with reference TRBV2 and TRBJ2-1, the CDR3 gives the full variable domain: EPEVTQTPSHQVTQMGQEVILRCVPISNHLYFYWYRQILGQKVEFLVSFYNNEISEKSEIFDDQFSVERPDGSNFTLKIRSTKLEDSAMYFCASRRERGLDEQFFGPGTRLTVL.

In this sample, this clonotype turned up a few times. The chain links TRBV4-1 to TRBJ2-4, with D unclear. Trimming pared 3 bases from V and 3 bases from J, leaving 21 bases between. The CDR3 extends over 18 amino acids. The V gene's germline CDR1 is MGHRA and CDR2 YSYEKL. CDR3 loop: CASSHLGRTKLDKNIQYF. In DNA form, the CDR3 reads TGCGCCAGCAGCCACCTAGGGCGGACCAAGCTTGACAAAAACATTCAGTACTTC.

The CDR3 DNA is TGCGCCAGCAGCCGGACCAGGGCATCCTACGAGCAGTACTTC. It is translated as CASSRTRASYEQYF. The chain combines TRBV5-1 with TRBJ2-7, with a tentative D call TRBD1 (5 bases). Germline V gene data show CDR1 as SGHRS and CDR2 as YFSETQ. Trimming removed 4 bases at V and 1 base at J, with 12 bases between. There are 14 residues in the CDR3.